These T cell receptor beta chains were read from a single sample in a study of CD8 T cells in ankylosing spondylitis. Each CDR3 protein is one row after TCRdb ran MiXCR on the 5' RACE reads. This sample has about 360,000 distinct CDR3 sequences; approximately 20% occur once, and the top ten carry around 12%. Sequenced material: blood, either unsorted or a sorted T cell fraction (not recorded which). These receptors were obtained from a male donor with ankylosing spondylitis or in good health (not recorded which). The CDR3 runs from the conserved cysteine through the conserved F or W. D genes are given only for firm matches. A clone size is listed for some rows: how often the clone was seen (once, few, many), or a class if it is expanded.

V gene	clone size	D gene	J gene	CDR3 length	CDR3 protein	CDR3 DNA
TRBV20-1	NA	NA	TRBJ2-7	13	CSARPAEADEQYF	TGCAGTGCTAGACCGGCCGAGGCAGACGAGCAGTACTTC
TRBV10-3	NA	TRBD2	TRBJ2-3	15	CAIQDWTSGTDTQYF	TGTGCCATCCAAGACTGGACTAGCGGAACAGATACGCAGTATTTT
TRBV6-1	NA	TRBD2	TRBJ2-1	16	CASSEEGTSGYNEQFF	TGTGCCAGCAGTGAAGAGGGGACTAGCGGCTACAATGAGCAGTTCTTC
TRBV4-1	NA	TRBD1	TRBJ2-2	13	CASGTGDPGELFF	TGCGCCTCAGGGACAGGGGATCCCGGGGAGCTGTTTTTT
TRBV9	few	NA	TRBJ2-7	14	CASSLLDGSYEQYF	TGTGCCAGCAGCCTCTTGGACGGATCCTACGAGCAGTACTTC
TRBV20-1	medium-sized	NA	TRBJ2-1	15	CSAPQLDHSYNEQFF	TGCAGTGCTCCTCAGCTAGACCACTCCTACAATGAGCAGTTCTTC
TRBV27	few	TRBD1	TRBJ1-6	15	CASSLSWDRVEPLHF	TGTGCCAGCAGTTTATCTTGGGACAGGGTGGAGCCCCTCCACTTT
TRBV7-8	NA	NA	TRBJ2-1	15	CASSFPGYAYNEQFF	TGTGCCAGCAGCTTCCCGGGGTACGCCTACAATGAGCAGTTCTTC
TRBV7-9	NA	NA	TRBJ1-1	15	CASSLVGQMNTEAFF	TGTGCCAGCAGCTTAGTTGGACAGATGAACACTGAAGCTTTCTTT
TRBV7-9	NA	NA	TRBJ1-1	13	CASSWAEGTKAFF	TGTGCCAGCAGCTGGGCGGAGGGGACTAAAGCTTTCTTT
TRBV29-1	NA	NA	TRBJ2-7	13	CSVVTVLSYEQYF	TGCAGCGTTGTAACAGTCCTCTCCTACGAGCAGTACTTC
TRBV3-1	NA	TRBD1	TRBJ1-1	16	CASSQDVGQLNTEAFF	TGTGCCAGCAGCCAAGATGTGGGACAGCTGAACACTGAAGCTTTCTTT
TRBV20-1	NA	NA	TRBJ2-7	15	CSARDRAGNSYEQYF	TGCAGTGCTAGAGATCGGGCGGGGAACTCCTACGAGCAGTACTTC
TRBV27	NA	TRBD1	TRBJ2-1	13	CASNPQGAGEQFF	TGTGCCAGCAACCCACAGGGGGCAGGTGAGCAGTTCTTC
TRBV4-1	few	TRBD1	TRBJ1-1	14	CASSHGQGGTEAFF	TGCGCCAGCAGCCACGGACAGGGAGGGACTGAAGCTTTCTTT
TRBV28	few	NA	TRBJ2-2	15	CASSTPGQNTGELFF	TGTGCCAGCAGTACCCCCGGACAGAACACCGGGGAGCTGTTTTTT
TRBV4-1	NA	NA	TRBJ2-6	16	CASSLIVNTATNVLTF	TGCGCCAGCAGCCTAATCGTGAATACAGCAACCAACGTCCTGACTTTC
TRBV6-5	NA	TRBD1	TRBJ2-7	14	CASSYWDSSYEQYF	TGTGCCAGCAGTTACTGGGACAGCTCCTACGAGCAGTACTTC
TRBV12-3/TRBV12-4	many	NA	TRBJ2-7	11	CASSLWGEQYF	TGTGCCAGCAGCTTATGGGGAGAGCAGTACTTC
TRBV29-1	many	TRBD2	TRBJ2-1	13	CSVAGGNLNEQFF	TGCAGCGTTGCGGGGGGAAACCTCAATGAGCAGTTCTTC
TRBV20-1	few	TRBD2	TRBJ2-7	12	CSARGEGYEQYF	TGCAGTGCTAGGGGGGAGGGCTACGAGCAGTACTTC
TRBV30	NA	NA	TRBJ2-7	13	CAWSFPFSYEQYF	TGTGCCTGGAGTTTCCCCTTCTCCTACGAGCAGTACTTC
TRBV2	NA	NA	TRBJ2-5	14	CASSEAGEKETQYF	TGTGCCAGCAGTGAAGCGGGGGAGAAAGAGACCCAGTACTTC
TRBV30	NA	TRBD1	TRBJ2-7	14	CAWSLGTGGDEQYF	TGTGCCTGGAGTTTGGGGACAGGGGGCGACGAGCAGTACTTC
TRBV12-3/TRBV12-4	few	NA	TRBJ2-1	15	CASTGQLSSYNEQFF	TGTGCCAGCACCGGACAGTTAAGCTCCTACAATGAGCAGTTCTTC
TRBV7-3	few	NA	TRBJ2-7	13	CASSLQDSYEQYF	TGTGCCAGCAGCTTACAGGATTCCTACGAGCAGTACTTC
TRBV10-3	NA	NA	TRBJ2-7	11	CAPGSLYEQYF	TGTGCCCCCGGGAGTCTCTACGAGCAGTACTTC
TRBV7-9	few	NA	TRBJ2-7	14	CASSLGLAVGEQYF	TGTGCCAGCAGCTTAGGACTGGCGGTGGGCGAGCAGTACTTC
TRBV5-6	once	TRBD1	TRBJ2-7	17	CASSLEGQGVFTYEQYF	TGTGCCAGCAGCTTGGAGGGACAGGGGGTTTTTACCTACGAGCAGTACTTC
TRBV29-1	NA	TRBD1	TRBJ2-3	14	CSVAGQGDFNTQYF	TGCAGCGTGGCTGGACAGGGGGATTTCAATACGCAGTATTTT
TRBV3-1	NA	NA	TRBJ2-3	14	CASSPARRADTQYF	TGTGCCAGCAGCCCAGCCCGCAGGGCAGATACGCAGTATTTT
TRBV7-3	NA	NA	TRBJ2-5	17	CATDRAFWGTYQETQYF	TGTGCCACCGACAGAGCTTTCTGGGGAACCTACCAAGAGACCCAGTACTTC
TRBV12-3/TRBV12-4	NA	NA	TRBJ2-1	15	CASSLGAAAYNEQFF	TGTGCCAGCAGTTTAGGGGCAGCAGCCTACAATGAGCAGTTCTTC
TRBV7-9	few	TRBD2	TRBJ2-1	14	CASPGRGENAEQFF	TGTGCCAGCCCGGGGCGGGGGGAGAATGCTGAGCAGTTCTTC
TRBV27	NA	NA	TRBJ2-3	11	CAIMSGGTQYF	TGTGCCATTATGTCAGGAGGTACGCAGTATTTT
TRBV7-9	few	TRBD2	TRBJ2-3	15	CASSHHWGGTDTQYF	TGTGCCAGCAGCCATCACTGGGGGGGGACAGATACGCAGTATTTT
TRBV28	NA	TRBD1	TRBJ2-5	15	CASSFNRDRLWPQYF	TGTGCCAGCAGTTTCAACAGGGACAGACTTTGGCCCCAGTACTTC